The next 5 T cell receptor beta chains were all read from a single sample in a study of early T cells in non-severe SARS-CoV-2 infection. TCRdb fed the 5' RACE reads into MiXCR, producing one record per CDR3 protein. This sample yields about 50,000 distinct CDR3 sequences, of which roughly 5.4% are seen a single time; 4.5% to 5.5% belongs to the top ten. This sample comprised whole blood, obtained at baseline. Receptors were obtained from an adult who was a healthcare worker with PCR-confirmed SARS-CoV-2 infection or an uninfected control (not recorded which).

This clonotype was seen only a few times. The V gene is TRBV28, the J gene TRBJ2-3; 8 nucleotides match TRBD2. Trimming cost V 2 bases and J 3 bases; bases outside gene matches: 7. This CDR3 has 16 amino acids. Germline V gives CDR1 MDHEN, CDR2 SYDVKM. This CDR3 reads CASSLESAGGTDTQYF. CDR3 DNA: TGTGCCAGCAGTTTAGAAAGTGCGGGAGGAACAGATACGCAGTATTTT.

This clonotype showed up many times. The V call is TRBV12-2, the J call TRBJ2-1; the table gives TRBD2 as D, unverified against the DNA. TRBV12-2 is flagged as a pseudogene. The CDR3 has 20 amino acids. The CDR3 bases are TGTGCAAGTCGCTTAGCCACTATTTCCCCACTAGCGGGGGGGTACAATGAGCAGTTCTTC. Translating gives CASRLATISPLAGGYNEQFF.

With respect to this clonotype: It may be a read error: a sequence one base away is much more abundant. This sequence joins TRBV20-1 and TRBJ1-4; D is perhaps TRBD1 (5 bases). V lost 1 base and J 4 bases, leaving 10 bases between the germline ends. Germline CDR1 reads DFQATT; CDR2 reads SNEGSKA (reference sequence). The CDR3 length is 14 residues. The CDR3 coding sequence is TGCAGTGCTAGAGGACAGAGCCATAATGAAAAACTGTTTTTT. Translating it yields CSARGQSHNEKLFF.

In regard to this clonotype: Germline is not matched at one junction end, which may reflect a read error. The chain couples TRBV19 to TRBJ1-5; TRBD1 matches at 7 bases. Germline V gives CDR1 LNHDA, CDR2 SQIVND (reference sequence). The CDR3 is 17 amino acids. The CDR3, as DNA: TGTACCAGTAGTTTCAAGGACAGGAGAAATAGCAATCAGCCCCAGCATTTT. This translates into CTSSFKDRRNSNQPQHF.

This clonotype has a handful of counts. The chain recombines TRBV20-1 with TRBJ2-7; D is possibly TRBD2 (5 bases). The germline gives CDR1 DFQATT, CDR2 SNEGSKA (reference sequence). The CDR3 has 14 amino acids. Trimming cost V 1 base and J 3 bases, with 13 bases left between them. This CDR3 reads CSARGLTYYYEQYF. The CDR3 nucleotides read TGCAGTGCTAGAGGACTAACTTACTACTACGAGCAGTACTTC.